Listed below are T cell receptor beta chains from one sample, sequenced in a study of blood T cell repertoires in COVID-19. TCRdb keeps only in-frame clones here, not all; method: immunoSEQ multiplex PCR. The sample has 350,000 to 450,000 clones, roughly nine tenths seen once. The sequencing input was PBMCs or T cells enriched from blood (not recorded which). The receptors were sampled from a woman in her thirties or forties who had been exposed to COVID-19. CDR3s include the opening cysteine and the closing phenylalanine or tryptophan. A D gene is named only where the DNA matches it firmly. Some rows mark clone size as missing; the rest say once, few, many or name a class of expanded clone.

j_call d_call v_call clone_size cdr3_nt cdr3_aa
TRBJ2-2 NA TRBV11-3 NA TGTGCCAGCAGCTTAGGGGGAAGGGGTTCGGGCACCGGGGAGCTGTTTTTT CASSLGGRGSGTGELFF
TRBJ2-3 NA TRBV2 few TGTGCCAGCAGTGTCGGAGATACGCAGTATTTT CASSVGDTQYF
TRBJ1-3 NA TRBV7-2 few TGTGCCAGCAGCTTAAAAGCCGGAAACACCATATATTTT CASSLKAGNTIYF
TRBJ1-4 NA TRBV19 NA TGTGCCAGTAGTACGAGTCAGGCTGAAAAACTGTTTTTT CASSTSQAEKLFF
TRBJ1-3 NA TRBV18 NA TGTGCCAGCTCACAACAAATACCCTCTGGAAACACCATATATTTT CASSQQIPSGNTIYF
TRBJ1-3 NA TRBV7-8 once TGTGCCAGCAGCGCCATGACACACTCTGGAAACACCATATATTTT CASSAMTHSGNTIYF
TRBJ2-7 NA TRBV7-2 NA TGTGCCAGCAGAGACCCGGGGGGCGCGGGGTACGAGCAGTACTTC CASRDPGGAGYEQYF
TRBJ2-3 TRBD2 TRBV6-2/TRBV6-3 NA TGTGCCAGCAGTTACGACACTAGCGGGTCCTACACAGATACGCAGTATTTT CASSYDTSGSYTDTQYF
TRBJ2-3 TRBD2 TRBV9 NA TGTGCCAGCAGCGGAGCGGGAGTGGGGGCAGATACGCAGTATTTT CASSGAGVGADTQYF
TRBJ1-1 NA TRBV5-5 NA TGTGCCAGCAGCTTGGTTCAGGGATGGAACACTGAAGCTTTCTTT CASSLVQGWNTEAFF
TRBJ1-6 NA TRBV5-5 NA TGTGCCAGCACCGAGACAGCCGTTTATAATTCACCCCTCCACTTT CASTETAVYNSPLHF
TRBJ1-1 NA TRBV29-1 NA TGCAGCGCGGGAGTACCGGGCACTGAAGCTTTCTTT CSAGVPGTEAFF
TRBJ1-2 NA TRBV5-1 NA TGCGCCAGCACCGTGGGGGGGTCCTATGGCTACACCTTC CASTVGGSYGYTF
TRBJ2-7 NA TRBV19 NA TGTGCCAGTAGTGTGAGACCGGGGTCCTCCTACGAGCAGTACTTC CASSVRPGSSYEQYF
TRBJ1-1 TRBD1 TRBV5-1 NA TGCGCCAGCAGCTTGGGTGGACAGGGAGGAACTGAAGCTTTCTTT CASSLGGQGGTEAFF
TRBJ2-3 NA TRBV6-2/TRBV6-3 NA TGTGCCAGCAGCCCGGCGCGGCGGCCAGATACGCAGTATTTT CASSPARRPDTQYF
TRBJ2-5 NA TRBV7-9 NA TGTGCCAGCAGCTTTCACAGTCAAGAGACCCAGTACTTC CASSFHSQETQYF
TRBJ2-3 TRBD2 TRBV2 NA TGTGCCAGCAAACGTGCGAGCGGGGGGGCGGATACGCAGTATTTT CASKRASGGADTQYF
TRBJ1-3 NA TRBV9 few TGTGCCAGCAGCAACCGCCCTATGGGCAGGGGAGTGTTGGCTGGAAACACCATATATTTT CASSNRPMGRGVLAGNTIYF
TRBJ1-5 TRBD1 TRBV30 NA TGTGCCTGGAGCAGGGGGACTCGCCAGCCCCAGCATTTT CAWSRGTRQPQHF
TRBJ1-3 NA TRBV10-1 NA TGCGCCAGCTCAGATTCTGGAAACACCATATATTTT CASSDSGNTIYF
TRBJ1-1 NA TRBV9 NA TGTGCCAGCAGCGGGGCGAGCATGAACACTGAAGCTTTCTTT CASSGASMNTEAFF
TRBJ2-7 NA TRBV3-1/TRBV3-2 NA TGTGCCAGCAGCCAAGATCTCCTAGCGCAAGAGCAGTACTTC CASSQDLLAQEQYF
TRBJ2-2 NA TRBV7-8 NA TGTGCCAGCAGCCGGCGGACTTACGACACCGGGGAGCTGTTTTTT CASSRRTYDTGELFF
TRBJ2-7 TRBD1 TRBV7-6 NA TGTGCCAGCAGCCGGACAGGGAACGAGCAGTACTTC CASSRTGNEQYF
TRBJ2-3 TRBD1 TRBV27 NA TGTGCCAGCAGTAGTAAAACAGGGGCAGATACGCAGTATTTT CASSSKTGADTQYF
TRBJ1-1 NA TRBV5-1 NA TGCGCCAGCAGCTTGGGAGGGTGGCAGAACACTGAAGCTTTCTTT CASSLGGWQNTEAFF
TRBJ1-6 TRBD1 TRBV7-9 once TGTGCCAGCAGCCCCGGGGACAGGATCCATAATTCACCCCTCCACTTT CASSPGDRIHNSPLHF
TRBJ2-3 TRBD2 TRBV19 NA TGTGCCAGTAGTTTAGCGGGAACCCGCACAGATACGCAGTATTTT CASSLAGTRTDTQYF
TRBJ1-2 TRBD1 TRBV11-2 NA TGTGCCAGCAGCGGGACAGGGAGGAGCTACACCTTC CASSGTGRSYTF
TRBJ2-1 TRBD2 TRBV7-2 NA TGTGCCAGCAGCTTAGGAGCGGGGGTACCTGACAGGAGCGATGAGCAGTTCTTC CASSLGAGVPDRSDEQFF
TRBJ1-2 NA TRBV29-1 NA TGCAGCTCCTGGGGGGGGGACTCCTATGGCTACACCTTC CSSWGGDSYGYTF
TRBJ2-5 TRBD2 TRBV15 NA TGTGCCACCAGCAGCTTAAGGACTAGCGGAACAGAGACCCAGTACTTC CATSSLRTSGTETQYF
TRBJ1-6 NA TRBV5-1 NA TGCGCCAGCAGCTCTTCGCAAGGGGATTCACCCCTCCACTTT CASSSSQGDSPLHF
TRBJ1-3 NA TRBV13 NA TGTGCCAGCAGTTCCCTTCGCGGGTTCTCTGGAAACACCATATATTTT CASSSLRGFSGNTIYF
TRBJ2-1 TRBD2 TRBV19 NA TGTGCCAGTAGGGGACTAGCGGGAGCTCGTGAGCAGTTCTTC CASRGLAGAREQFF
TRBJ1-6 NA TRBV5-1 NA TGCGCCAGCAGCTCTGAACAGACTAATTCACCCCTCCACTTT CASSSEQTNSPLHF
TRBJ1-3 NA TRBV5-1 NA TGCGCCAGCTCGGCCGGAGATGGCTCTGGAAACACCATATATTTT CASSAGDGSGNTIYF
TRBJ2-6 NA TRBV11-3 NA TGTGCCAGCAGCTTAGGAGAATCTGGGGCCAACGTCCTGACTTTC CASSLGESGANVLTF
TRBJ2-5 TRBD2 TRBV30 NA TGTGCCTGGAGTATAGCGGGCCTCGGGGGGGAGACCCAGTACTTC CAWSIAGLGGETQYF
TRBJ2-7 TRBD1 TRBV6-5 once TGTGCCAGCAGTTACGGACAGGGGGCCTACGAGCAGTACTTC CASSYGQGAYEQYF
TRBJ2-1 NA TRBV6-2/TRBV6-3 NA TGTGCCAGCAGTTCCCGGACTATTTCCTACAATGAGCAGTTCTTC CASSSRTISYNEQFF
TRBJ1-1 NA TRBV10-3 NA TGTGCCATCAATAGCCCCGGGGGGCACACTGAAGCTTTCTTT CAINSPGGHTEAFF
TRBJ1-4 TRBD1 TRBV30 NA TGTGCCTGGCTTCCCGGACAGGGGGCTGGAAAACTGTTTTTT CAWLPGQGAGKLFF
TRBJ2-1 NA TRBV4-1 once TGCGCCAGCAGCCAAGCTGGCAGGTTATCCAATGAGCAGTTCTTC CASSQAGRLSNEQFF
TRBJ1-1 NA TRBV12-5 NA TGTGCTAGTGGTGGGAAAGGGGGATCTAGGGGCACTGAAGCTTTCTTT CASGGKGGSRGTEAFF
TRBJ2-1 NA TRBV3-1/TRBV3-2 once TGTGCCAGCAGCGAGACCGACGGGAAGAGTGAGCAGTTCTTC CASSETDGKSEQFF